This is a list of T cell receptor beta chains from one sample in a study of blood T cell repertoires in COVID-19. The repertoire was sequenced with immunoSEQ multiplex PCR; TCRdb's copy has only in-frame clones and lacks some. The repertoire includes some 390,000 clones, roughly nine tenths of them detected once, and approximately 1.2% sits in the top ten. Sequencing was carried out using PBMCs or T cells enriched from blood (not recorded which). These receptor sequences come from a man under 40 who had recovered from COVID-19. The CDR3 runs from the conserved cysteine through the conserved F or W. D genes are given only for firm matches. Only some rows state a clone size, as once, few, many or a class for expanded clones.

V: TRBV5-4
size: .
D: TRBD1
length: 13
J: TRBJ1-2
CDR3: CASSSTGMAGYTF
DNA: TGTGCCAGCAGCTCGACAGGGATGGCTGGCTACACCTTC

V: TRBV5-1
size: once
D: .
length: 16
J: TRBJ1-1
CDR3: CAGSLVWAASGTEAFF
DNA: TGCGCCGGCAGCTTGGTCTGGGCAGCCTCCGGCACTGAAGCTTTCTTT

V: TRBV4-2
size: .
D: TRBD2
length: 14
J: TRBJ2-7
CDR3: CASSRGLAGYEQYF
DNA: TGTGCCAGCAGCCGGGGACTAGCGGGGTACGAGCAGTACTTC

V: TRBV6-5
size: .
D: .
length: 13
J: TRBJ2-2
CDR3: CASSYTGAGELFF
DNA: TGTGCCAGCAGTTACACGGGGGCCGGGGAGCTGTTTTTT

V: TRBV19
size: few
D: TRBD2
length: 14
J: TRBJ2-7
CDR3: CASSIAAGAYEQYF
DNA: TGTGCCAGTAGTATAGCAGCGGGAGCCTACGAGCAGTACTTC

V: TRBV3-1/TRBV3-2
size: .
D: .
length: 15
J: TRBJ2-7
CDR3: CASSQGGGRWNEQYF
DNA: TGTGCCAGCAGCCAAGGAGGAGGGAGATGGAACGAGCAGTACTTC

V: TRBV9
size: few
D: TRBD1
length: 17
J: TRBJ1-3
CDR3: CASSVAPGQGAGNTIYF
DNA: TGTGCCAGCAGCGTAGCTCCGGGACAGGGGGCTGGAAACACCATATATTTT

V: TRBV15
size: .
D: TRBD1
length: 13
J: TRBJ2-1
CDR3: CATGTGLYNEQFF
DNA: TGTGCCACCGGGACAGGCTTATACAATGAGCAGTTCTTC

V: TRBV27
size: .
D: TRBD1
length: 15
J: TRBJ1-2
CDR3: CASSSQEGAIYGYTF
DNA: TGTGCCAGCAGTTCCCAGGAGGGGGCGATCTATGGCTACACCTTC

V: TRBV6-1
size: .
D: TRBD2
length: 15
J: TRBJ2-4
CDR3: CASSDQAAGGDIQYF
DNA: TGTGCCAGCAGTGATCAGGCAGCGGGGGGAGACATTCAGTACTTC

V: TRBV4-1
size: .
D: .
length: 14
J: TRBJ1-2
CDR3: CASSPLKTDIGYTF
DNA: TGCGCCAGCAGCCCCTTAAAGACAGACATAGGCTACACCTTC

V: TRBV5-1
size: .
D: TRBD1
length: 15
J: TRBJ2-5
CDR3: CASSTRDRGQETQYF
DNA: TGCGCCAGCAGCACTCGGGACAGGGGGCAGGAGACCCAGTACTTC

V: TRBV30
size: .
D: .
length: 15
J: TRBJ2-5
CDR3: CAWAPGLPRQETQYF
DNA: TGTGCCTGGGCCCCGGGACTTCCCCGGCAGGAGACCCAGTACTTC

V: TRBV11-3
size: .
D: .
length: 12
J: TRBJ2-2
CDR3: CASSPDTGELFF
DNA: TGTGCCAGCAGCCCGGACACCGGGGAGCTGTTTTTT

V: TRBV20-1
size: .
D: .
length: 14
J: TRBJ1-1
CDR3: CSASRAGGNTEAFF
DNA: TGCAGTGCTAGTCGTGCAGGAGGGAACACTGAAGCTTTCTTT

V: TRBV2
size: once
D: TRBD2
length: 15
J: TRBJ2-1
CDR3: CASSEEAGTYNEQFF
DNA: TGTGCCAGCAGTGAAGAAGCGGGAACATACAATGAGCAGTTCTTC

V: TRBV27
size: .
D: .
length: 15
J: TRBJ1-6
CDR3: CASSSAGGRGSPLHF
DNA: TGTGCCAGCAGTTCGGCGGGGGGCCGAGGGTCACCCCTCCACTTT

V: TRBV3-1/TRBV3-2
size: .
D: TRBD1
length: 15
J: TRBJ1-4
CDR3: CASSQGQGAGEKLFF
DNA: TGTGCCAGCAGCCAAGGACAGGGGGCGGGTGAAAAACTGTTTTTT

V: TRBV27
size: few
D: TRBD1
length: 14
J: TRBJ2-7
CDR3: CASGPGTGSYEQYF
DNA: TGTGCCAGCGGTCCCGGGACAGGGTCCTACGAGCAGTACTTC

V: TRBV29-1
size: .
D: TRBD1
length: 13
J: TRBJ1-2
CDR3: CSAFTGGAPGYTF
DNA: TGCAGCGCTTTTACAGGGGGAGCCCCTGGCTACACCTTC

V: TRBV28
size: .
D: .
length: 15
J: TRBJ1-6
CDR3: CASSPQEGPGSPLHF
DNA: TGTGCCAGCAGTCCCCAGGAGGGGCCAGGTTCACCCCTCCACTTT

V: TRBV6-5
size: once
D: TRBD1
length: 13
J: TRBJ1-2
CDR3: CATRQGSDYGYTF
DNA: TGTGCCACCCGACAGGGTTCGGACTATGGCTACACCTTC

V: TRBV27
size: once
D: .
length: 16
J: TRBJ2-6
CDR3: CASRRQVGSGANVLTF
DNA: TGTGCCAGCAGGAGACAGGTTGGATCTGGGGCCAACGTCCTGACTTTC

V: TRBV2
size: once
D: TRBD2
length: 15
J: TRBJ2-1
CDR3: CASSEAAGAGGPLFF
DNA: TGTGCCAGCAGTGAAGCGGCCGGGGCGGGAGGGCCTCTGTTCTTC

V: TRBV5-1
size: .
D: TRBD1
length: 16
J: TRBJ1-4
CDR3: CASSLNNRGQNEKLFF
DNA: TGCGCCAGCAGCTTAAACAACAGGGGGCAAAATGAAAAACTGTTTTTT

V: TRBV11-2
size: .
D: TRBD1
length: 13
J: TRBJ1-1
CDR3: CASRYTGDTEAFF
DNA: TGTGCCAGCAGATATACAGGGGACACTGAAGCTTTCTTT

V: TRBV28
size: .
D: .
length: 15
J: TRBJ2-7
CDR3: CASSLWDTSFYEQYF
DNA: TGTGCCAGCAGTTTATGGGATACTAGTTTTTACGAGCAGTACTTC

V: TRBV20-1
size: .
D: .
length: 11
J: TRBJ1-2
CDR3: CSASVRYGYTF
DNA: TGCAGTGCTAGTGTCCGCTATGGCTACACCTTC

V: TRBV4-1
size: .
D: .
length: 15
J: TRBJ2-4
CDR3: CASSQGIEAKNIQYF
DNA: TGCGCCAGCAGCCAAGGAATAGAGGCCAAAAACATTCAGTACTTC

V: TRBV5-1
size: .
D: .
length: 13
J: TRBJ1-3
CDR3: CASRDSSGNTIYF
DNA: TGCGCCAGCAGGGACAGCTCTGGAAACACCATATATTTT

V: TRBV19
size: .
D: .
length: 13
J: TRBJ2-5
CDR3: CASSIGSQETQYF
DNA: TGTGCCAGTAGTATAGGCAGTCAAGAGACCCAGTACTTC

V: TRBV19
size: .
D: TRBD1
length: 16
J: TRBJ1-6
CDR3: CASRPDRSSYNSPLHF
DNA: TGTGCCAGCCGACCGGACAGGAGCTCCTATAATTCACCCCTCCACTTT

V: TRBV1
size: .
D: .
length: 16
J: TRBJ2-7
CDR3: CTSSQEVVAGGYEQYF
DNA: TGCACCAGCAGCCAAGAGGTCGTAGCGGGAGGGTACGAGCAGTACTTC

V: TRBV5-5
size: .
D: TRBD2
length: 17
J: TRBJ2-5
CDR3: CASSPLAGGRGGETQYF
DNA: TGTGCCAGCAGCCCGCTAGCGGGAGGCAGAGGGGGAGAGACCCAGTACTTC

V: TRBV4-1
size: .
D: .
length: 15
J: TRBJ2-1
CDR3: CASSHADNQYNEQFF
DNA: TGCGCCAGCAGCCACGCGGACAACCAATACAATGAGCAGTTCTTC

V: TRBV10-3
size: .
D: .
length: 13
J: TRBJ2-1
CDR3: CARSRGALDEQFF
DNA: TGTGCCAGATCCCGCGGGGCCTTAGATGAGCAGTTCTTC

V: TRBV10-2
size: .
D: .
length: 13
J: TRBJ1-2
CDR3: CASRAARLYGYTF
DNA: TGCGCCAGCAGGGCAGCGAGGCTATATGGCTACACCTTC

V: TRBV28
size: .
D: TRBD1
length: 14
J: TRBJ2-7
CDR3: CASGVRGLGVEQYF
DNA: TGTGCCAGCGGGGTGAGGGGGCTGGGAGTGGAGCAGTACTTC

V: TRBV24-1
size: .
D: TRBD2
length: 17
J: TRBJ2-7
CDR3: CATSESTSGVSSYEQYF
DNA: TGTGCCACCAGTGAATCTACTAGCGGGGTAAGCTCCTACGAGCAGTACTTC

V: TRBV13
size: .
D: .
length: 14
J: TRBJ2-4
CDR3: CASSLRLAKNIQYF
DNA: TGTGCCAGCAGCTTACGGTTAGCCAAAAACATTCAGTACTTC

V: TRBV5-1
size: .
D: TRBD2
length: 16
J: TRBJ2-7
CDR3: CASSLEAGVLRIEQYF
DNA: TGCGCCAGCAGCTTGGAAGCGGGAGTTCTTCGGATCGAGCAGTACTTC

V: TRBV19
size: .
D: .
length: 14
J: TRBJ2-7
CDR3: CASSSRGLGDEQYF
DNA: TGTGCCAGTAGCAGTAGGGGACTGGGGGACGAGCAGTACTTC